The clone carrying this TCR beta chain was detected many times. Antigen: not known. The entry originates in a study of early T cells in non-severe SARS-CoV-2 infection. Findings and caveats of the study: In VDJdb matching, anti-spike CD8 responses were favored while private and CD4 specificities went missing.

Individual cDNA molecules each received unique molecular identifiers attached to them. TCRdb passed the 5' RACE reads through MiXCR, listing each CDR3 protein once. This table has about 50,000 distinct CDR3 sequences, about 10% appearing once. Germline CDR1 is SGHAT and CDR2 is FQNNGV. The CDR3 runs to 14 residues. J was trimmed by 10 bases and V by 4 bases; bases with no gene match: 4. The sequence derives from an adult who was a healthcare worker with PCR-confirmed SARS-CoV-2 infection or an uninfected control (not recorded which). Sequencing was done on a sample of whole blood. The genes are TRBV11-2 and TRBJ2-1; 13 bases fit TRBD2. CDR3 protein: CASSSGTSGTEQFF. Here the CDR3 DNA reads TGTGCCAGCAGCTCCGGGACTAGCGGGACGGAGCAGTTCTTC.